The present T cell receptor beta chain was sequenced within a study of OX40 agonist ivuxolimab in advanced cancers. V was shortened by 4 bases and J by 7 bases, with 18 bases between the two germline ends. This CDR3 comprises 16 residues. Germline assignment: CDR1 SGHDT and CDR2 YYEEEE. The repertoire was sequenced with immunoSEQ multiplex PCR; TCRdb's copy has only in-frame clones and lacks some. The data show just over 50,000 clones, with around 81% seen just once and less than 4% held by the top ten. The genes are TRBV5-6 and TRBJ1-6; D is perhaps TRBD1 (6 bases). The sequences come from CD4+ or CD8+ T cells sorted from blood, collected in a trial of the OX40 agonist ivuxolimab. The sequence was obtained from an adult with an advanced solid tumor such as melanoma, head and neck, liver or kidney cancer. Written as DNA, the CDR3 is TGTGCCAGCAGCCGTTACAGGGCACAACTGAATTCACCCCTCCACTTT. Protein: CASSRYRAQLNSPLHF.